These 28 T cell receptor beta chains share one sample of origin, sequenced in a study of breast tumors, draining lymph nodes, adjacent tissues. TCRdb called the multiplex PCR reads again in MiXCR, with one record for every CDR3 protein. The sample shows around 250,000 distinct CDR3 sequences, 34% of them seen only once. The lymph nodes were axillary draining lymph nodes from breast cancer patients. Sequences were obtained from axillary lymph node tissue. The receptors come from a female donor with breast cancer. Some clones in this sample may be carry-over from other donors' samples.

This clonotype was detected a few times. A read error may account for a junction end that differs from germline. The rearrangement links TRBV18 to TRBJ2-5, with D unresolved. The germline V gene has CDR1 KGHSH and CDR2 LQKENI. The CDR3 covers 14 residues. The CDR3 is CASSPPISQEAQYF. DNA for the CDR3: TGTGCCAGCTCACCACCGATCAGTCAAGAGGCCCAGTACTTC. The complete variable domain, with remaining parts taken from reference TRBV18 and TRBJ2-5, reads NAGVMQNPRHLVRRRGQEARLRCSPMKGHSHVYWYRQLPEEGLKFMVYLQKENIIDESGMPKERFSAEFPKEGPSILRIQQVVRGDSAAYFCASSPPISQEAQYFGPGTRLLVL.

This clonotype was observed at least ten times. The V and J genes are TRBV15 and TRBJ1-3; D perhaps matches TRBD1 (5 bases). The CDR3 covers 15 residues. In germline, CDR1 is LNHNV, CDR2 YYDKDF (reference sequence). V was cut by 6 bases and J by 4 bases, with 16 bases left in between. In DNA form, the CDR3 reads TGTGCCACCAGTCCGAGGGGCCTTTACGGAAACACCATATATTTT. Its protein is CATSPRGLYGNTIYF.

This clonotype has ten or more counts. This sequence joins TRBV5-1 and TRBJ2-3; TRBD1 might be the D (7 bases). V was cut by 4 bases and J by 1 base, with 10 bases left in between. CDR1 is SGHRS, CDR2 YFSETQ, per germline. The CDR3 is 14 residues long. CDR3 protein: CASSGGTGTDTQYF. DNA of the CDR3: TGCGCCAGCAGCGGCGGGACAGGCACAGATACGCAGTATTTT. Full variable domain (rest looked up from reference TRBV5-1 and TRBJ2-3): KAGVTQTPRYLIKTRGQQVTLSCSPISGHRSVSWYQQTPGQGLQFLFEYFSETQRNKGNFPGRFSGRQFSNSRSEMNVSTLELGDSALYLCASSGGTGTDTQYFGPGTRLTVL.

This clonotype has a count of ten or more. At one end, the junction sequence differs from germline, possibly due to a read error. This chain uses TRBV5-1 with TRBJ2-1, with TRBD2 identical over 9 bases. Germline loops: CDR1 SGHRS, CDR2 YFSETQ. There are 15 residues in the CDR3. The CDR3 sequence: CASSLGTSLYNEQFF. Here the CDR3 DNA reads TGTGCCAGCAGCTTAGGGACTAGCCTCTACAATGAGCAGTTCTTC. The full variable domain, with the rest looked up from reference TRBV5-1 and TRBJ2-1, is KAGVTQTPRYLIKTRGQQVTLSCSPISGHRSVSWYQQTPGQGLQFLFEYFSETQRNKGNFPGRFSGRQFSNSRSEMNVSTLELGDSALYLCASSLGTSLYNEQFFGPGTRLTVL.

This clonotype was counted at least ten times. The DNA of the CDR3 is TGCGCCAGCAGTGCCGGGCCTGAATCCGAGCAGTACTTC. Protein product: CASSAGPESEQYF. The chain combines TRBV10-1 with TRBJ2-7, with D unclear. Trimming removed 4 bases at V and 6 bases at J, with 13 bases between. There are 13 residues in the CDR3. Germline CDR1 WNHNN, CDR2 SYGVQD (reference sequence).

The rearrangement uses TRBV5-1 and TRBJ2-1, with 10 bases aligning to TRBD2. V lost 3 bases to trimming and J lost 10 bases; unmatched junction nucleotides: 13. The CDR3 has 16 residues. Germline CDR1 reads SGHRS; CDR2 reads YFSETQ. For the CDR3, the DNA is TGCGCCAGCAGCTCCTCTCCTAGCGGGAGAAGCATCGAGCAGTTCTTC. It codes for CASSSSPSGRSIEQFF.

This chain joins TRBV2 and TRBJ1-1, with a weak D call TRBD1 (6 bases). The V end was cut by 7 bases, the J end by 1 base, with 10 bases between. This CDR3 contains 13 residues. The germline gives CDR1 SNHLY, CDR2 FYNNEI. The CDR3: CASTRQANTEAFF. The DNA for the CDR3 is TGTGCCAGCACGAGACAGGCGAACACTGAAGCTTTCTTT.

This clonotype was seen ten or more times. This chain's CDR3 is CASSLGQLGGYTF. The CDR3 region has the DNA TGTGCCAGCAGCTTGGGACAGCTCGGCGGCTACACCTTC. The chain has TRBV5-5 and TRBJ1-2; possibly TRBD1 for D (5 bases). The CDR3 loop spans 13 amino acids. Germline V gene lookup returns CDR1 SGHKS and CDR2 YYEKEE (reference sequence). Trimming removed 0 bases from V and 8 bases from J, with 11 bases in between.

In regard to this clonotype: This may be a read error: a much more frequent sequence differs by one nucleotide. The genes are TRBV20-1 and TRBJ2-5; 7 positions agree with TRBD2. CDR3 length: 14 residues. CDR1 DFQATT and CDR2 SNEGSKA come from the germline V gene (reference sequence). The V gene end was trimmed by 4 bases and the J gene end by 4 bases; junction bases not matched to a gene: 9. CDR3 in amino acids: CSAKGNGGRETQYF. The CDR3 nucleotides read TGCAGTGCTAAAGGCAACGGGGGGAGAGAGACCCAGTACTTC.

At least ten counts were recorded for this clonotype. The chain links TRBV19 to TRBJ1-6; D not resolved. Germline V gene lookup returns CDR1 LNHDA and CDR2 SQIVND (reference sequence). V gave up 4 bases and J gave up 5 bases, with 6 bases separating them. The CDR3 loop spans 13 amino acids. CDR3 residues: CASSNFDNSPLHF. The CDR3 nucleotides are TGTGCCAGTAGTAACTTCGATAATTCACCCCTCCACTTT.

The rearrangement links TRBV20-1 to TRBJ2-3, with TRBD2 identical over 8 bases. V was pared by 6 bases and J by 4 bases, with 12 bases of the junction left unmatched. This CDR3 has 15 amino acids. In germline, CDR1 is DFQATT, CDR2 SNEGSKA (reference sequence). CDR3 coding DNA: TGCAGTGCGATCTCCGGGGGGGCGGGTTCAGATACGCAGTATTTT. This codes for CSAISGGAGSDTQYF.

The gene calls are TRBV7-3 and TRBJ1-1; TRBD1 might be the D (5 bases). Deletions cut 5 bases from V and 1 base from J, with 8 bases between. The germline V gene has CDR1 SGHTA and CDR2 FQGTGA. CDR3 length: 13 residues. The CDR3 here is CASSPGRNTEAFF. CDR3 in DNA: TGTGCCAGCAGCCCGGGACGGAACACTGAAGCTTTCTTT.

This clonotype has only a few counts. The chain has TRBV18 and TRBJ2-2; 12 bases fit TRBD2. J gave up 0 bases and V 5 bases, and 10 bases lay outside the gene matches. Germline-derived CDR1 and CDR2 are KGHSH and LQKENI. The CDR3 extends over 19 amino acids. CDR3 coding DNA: TGTGCCAGCTCAATAGCGACTAGCGGGGGAGATCCGAACACCGGGGAGCTGTTTTTT. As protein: CASSIATSGGDPNTGELFF.

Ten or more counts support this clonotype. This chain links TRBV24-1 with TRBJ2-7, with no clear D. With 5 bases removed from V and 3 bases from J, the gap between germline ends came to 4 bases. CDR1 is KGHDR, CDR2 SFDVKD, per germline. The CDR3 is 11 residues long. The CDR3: CATSAGYEQYF. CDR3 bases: TGTGCCACCAGTGCCGGCTACGAGCAGTACTTC.

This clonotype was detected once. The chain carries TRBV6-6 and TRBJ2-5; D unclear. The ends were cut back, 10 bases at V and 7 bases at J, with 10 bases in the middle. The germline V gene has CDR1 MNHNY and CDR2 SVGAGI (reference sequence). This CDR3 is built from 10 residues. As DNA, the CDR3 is TGTGCCACCCTACCGGGGACCCAGTACTTC. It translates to CATLPGTQYF.

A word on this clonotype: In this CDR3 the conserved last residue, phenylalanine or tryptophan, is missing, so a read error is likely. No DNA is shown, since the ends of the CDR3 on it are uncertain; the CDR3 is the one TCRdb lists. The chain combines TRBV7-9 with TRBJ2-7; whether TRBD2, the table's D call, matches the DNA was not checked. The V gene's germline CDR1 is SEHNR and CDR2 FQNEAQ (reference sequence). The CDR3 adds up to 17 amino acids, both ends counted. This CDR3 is CASSLDRGTSGAPTSST.

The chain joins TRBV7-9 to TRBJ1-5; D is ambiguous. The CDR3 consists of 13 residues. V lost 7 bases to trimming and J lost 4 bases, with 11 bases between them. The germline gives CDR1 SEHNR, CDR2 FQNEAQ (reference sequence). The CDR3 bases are TGTGCCAGCACCTCGGGCGGGAATCAGCCCCAGCATTTT. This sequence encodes CASTSGGNQPQHF.

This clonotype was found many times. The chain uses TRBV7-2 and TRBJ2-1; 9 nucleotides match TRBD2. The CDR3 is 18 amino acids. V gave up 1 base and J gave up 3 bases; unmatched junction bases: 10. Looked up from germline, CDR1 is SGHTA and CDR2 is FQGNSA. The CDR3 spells CASSLGRSLAGNYNEQFF. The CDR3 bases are TGTGCCAGCAGCTTAGGGCGGAGTCTAGCGGGAAACTACAATGAGCAGTTCTTC.

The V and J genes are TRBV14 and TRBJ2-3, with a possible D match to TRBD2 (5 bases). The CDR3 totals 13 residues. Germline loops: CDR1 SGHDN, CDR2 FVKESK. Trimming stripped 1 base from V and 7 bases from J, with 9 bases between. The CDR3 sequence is CASSQGAGNTQYF. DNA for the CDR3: TGTGCCAGCAGCCAAGGGGCCGGGAATACGCAGTATTTT. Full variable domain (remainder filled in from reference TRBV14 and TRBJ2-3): EAGVTQFPSHSVIEKGQTVTLRCDPISGHDNLYWYRRVMGKEIKFLLHFVKESKQDESGMPNNRFLAERTGGTYSTLKVQPAELEDSGVYFCASSQGAGNTQYFGPGTRLTVL.

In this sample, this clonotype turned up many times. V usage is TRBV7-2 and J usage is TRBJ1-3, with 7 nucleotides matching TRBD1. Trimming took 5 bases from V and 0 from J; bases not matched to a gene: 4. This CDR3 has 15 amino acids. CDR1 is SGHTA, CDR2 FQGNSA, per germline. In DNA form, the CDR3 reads TGTGCCAGCAGCCTGGGGACAGCCTCTGGAAACACCATATATTTT. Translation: CASSLGTASGNTIYF.

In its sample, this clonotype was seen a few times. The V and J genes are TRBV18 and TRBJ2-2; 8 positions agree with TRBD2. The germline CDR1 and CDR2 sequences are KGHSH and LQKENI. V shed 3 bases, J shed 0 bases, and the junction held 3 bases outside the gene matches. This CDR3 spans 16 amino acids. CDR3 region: CASSPLAGTNTGELFF. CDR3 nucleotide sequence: TGTGCCAGCTCACCCTTAGCGGGAACGAACACCGGGGAGCTGTTTTTT.

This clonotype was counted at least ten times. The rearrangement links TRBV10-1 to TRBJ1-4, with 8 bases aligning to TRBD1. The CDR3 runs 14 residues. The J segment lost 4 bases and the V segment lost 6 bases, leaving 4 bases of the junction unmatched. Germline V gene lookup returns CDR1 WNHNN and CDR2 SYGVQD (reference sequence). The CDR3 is CASRPGTGNEKLFF. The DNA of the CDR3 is TGCGCCAGCAGACCCGGGACAGGTAATGAAAAACTGTTTTTT.

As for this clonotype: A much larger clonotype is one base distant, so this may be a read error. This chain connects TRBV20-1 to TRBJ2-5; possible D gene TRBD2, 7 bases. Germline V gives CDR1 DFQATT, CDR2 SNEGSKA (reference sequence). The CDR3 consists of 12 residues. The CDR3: CSASGGRETPYF. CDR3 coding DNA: TGCAGTGCTAGCGGGGGGCGGGAGACCCCGTACTTC.

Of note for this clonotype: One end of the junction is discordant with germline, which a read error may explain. This CDR3 is CASSHSSSGGHYNEQFF. The CDR3 DNA reads TGTGCCAGCAGTCACTCCTCGAGCGGGGGGCACTACAATGAGCAGTTCTTC. The V and J genes are TRBV6-5 and TRBJ2-1; TRBD2 matches 9 bases. CDR3 size: 17 residues. CDR1 MNHEY and CDR2 SVGAGI come from the germline V gene.

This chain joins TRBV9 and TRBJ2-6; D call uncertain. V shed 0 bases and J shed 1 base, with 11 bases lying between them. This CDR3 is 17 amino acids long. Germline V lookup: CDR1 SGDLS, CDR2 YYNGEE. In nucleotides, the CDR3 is TGTGCCAGCAGCGTAGGACGGTGGTCTTCTGGGGCCAACGTCCTGACTTTC. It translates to CASSVGRWSSGANVLTF.

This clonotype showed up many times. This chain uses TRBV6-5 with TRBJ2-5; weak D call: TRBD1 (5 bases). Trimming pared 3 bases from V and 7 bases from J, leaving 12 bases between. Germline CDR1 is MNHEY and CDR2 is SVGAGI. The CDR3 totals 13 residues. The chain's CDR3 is CASSYRAQGTQYF. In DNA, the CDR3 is TGTGCCAGCAGTTATCGGGCTCAGGGGACCCAGTACTTC.

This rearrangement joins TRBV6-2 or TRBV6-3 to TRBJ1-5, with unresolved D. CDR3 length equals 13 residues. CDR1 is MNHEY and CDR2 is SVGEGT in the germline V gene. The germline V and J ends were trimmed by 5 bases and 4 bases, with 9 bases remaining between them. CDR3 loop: CASSIGSNQPQHF. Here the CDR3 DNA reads TGTGCCAGCAGTATAGGGTCAAATCAGCCCCAGCATTTT.

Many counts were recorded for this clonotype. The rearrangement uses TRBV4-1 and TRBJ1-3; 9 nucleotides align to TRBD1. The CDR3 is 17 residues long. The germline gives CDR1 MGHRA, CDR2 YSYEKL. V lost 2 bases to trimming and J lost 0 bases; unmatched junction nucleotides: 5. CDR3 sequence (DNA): TGCGCCAGCAGCCAAAGGACAGGGGCCACCTCTGGAAACACCATATATTTT. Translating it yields CASSQRTGATSGNTIYF.